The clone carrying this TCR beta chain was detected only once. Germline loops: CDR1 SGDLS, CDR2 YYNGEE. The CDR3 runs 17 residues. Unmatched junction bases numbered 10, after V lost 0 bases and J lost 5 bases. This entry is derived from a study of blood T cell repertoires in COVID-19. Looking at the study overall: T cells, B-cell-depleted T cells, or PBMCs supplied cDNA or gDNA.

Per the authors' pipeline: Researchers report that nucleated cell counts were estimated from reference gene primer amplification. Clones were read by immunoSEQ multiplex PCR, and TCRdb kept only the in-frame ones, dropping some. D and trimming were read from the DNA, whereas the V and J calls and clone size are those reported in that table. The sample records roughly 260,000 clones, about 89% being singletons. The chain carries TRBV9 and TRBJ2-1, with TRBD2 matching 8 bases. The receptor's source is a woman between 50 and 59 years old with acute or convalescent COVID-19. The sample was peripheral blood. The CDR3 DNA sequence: TGTGCCAGCAGCGTAGCCCCCCGCGGGAGGCTAGACAATGAGCAGTTCTTC. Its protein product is CASSVAPRGRLDNEQFF. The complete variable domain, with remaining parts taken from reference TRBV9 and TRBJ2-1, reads DSGVTQTPKHLITATGQRVTLRCSPRSGDLSVYWYQQSLDQGLQFLIQYYNGEERAKGNILERFSAQQFPDLHSELNLSSLELGDSALYFCASSVAPRGRLDNEQFFGPGTRLTVL.